These T cell receptor beta chains were read from a single sample in a study of T cell responses to AZD1222 COVID-19 vaccine. Libraries were prepared by immunoSEQ multiplex PCR; TCRdb keeps only in-frame clonotypes and omits some of them. This sample has 95,000 to 150,000 clones, with about 88% found just once. Source: peripheral blood, taken on day 0 of AZD1222 vaccination. The receptors originated from an adult in good health. The CDR3 runs from the conserved cysteine through the conserved F or W. Fields, in order: clone size, V gene, D gene, J gene, CDR3 protein, CDR3 DNA. A D gene is named only where the DNA matches it firmly. Size is omitted from some rows. Given values are once, few, many or a class for expanded clones.

>NA|TRBV3-1/TRBV3-2|NA|TRBJ1-2
CASSQAYGYTF
TGTGCCAGCAGCCAGGCCTATGGCTACACCTTC
>once|TRBV5-8|NA|TRBJ2-5
CASSLTWEETQYF
TGTGCCAGCAGCCTAACTTGGGAAGAGACCCAGTACTTC
>NA|TRBV6-5|NA|TRBJ2-1
CASRKVGTPYNEQFF
TGTGCCAGCAGGAAAGTAGGGACACCCTACAATGAGCAGTTCTTC
>NA|TRBV5-6|TRBD2|TRBJ2-5
CASSFGLAGVETQYF
TGTGCCAGCAGCTTTGGGCTAGCGGGGGTGGAGACCCAGTACTTC
>NA|TRBV2|NA|TRBJ1-2
CASRPLQGIGGYTF
TGTGCCAGCAGGCCCCTACAGGGAATAGGGGGCTACACCTTC
>NA|TRBV21-1|NA|TRBJ1-5
CASSKPGGSNQPQHF
TGTGCCAGCAGCAAACCAGGGGGTAGCAATCAGCCCCAGCATTTT
>NA|TRBV7-9|TRBD2|TRBJ2-7
CASSLGGSTSGSYEQYF
TGTGCCAGCAGCTTAGGGGGGTCGACTAGCGGGAGCTACGAGCAGTACTTC
>once|TRBV20-1|NA|TRBJ1-4
CSASRDEKLFF
TGCAGTGCTAGCAGGGACGAAAAACTGTTTTTT
>NA|TRBV9|TRBD1|TRBJ1-2
CASSVDRGLNGYTF
TGTGCCAGCAGCGTAGACAGGGGGCTGAATGGCTACACCTTC
>few|TRBV27|TRBD1|TRBJ2-7
CASSLFAGGYEQYF
TGTGCCAGCAGTTTATTCGCAGGGGGCTACGAGCAGTACTTC
>many|TRBV9|NA|TRBJ2-1
CASSAQGGEDNEQFF
TGTGCCAGCAGCGCGCAAGGGGGAGAGGACAATGAGCAGTTCTTC
>NA|TRBV2|NA|TRBJ2-4
CASSEGGLLAKNIQYF
TGTGCCAGCAGTGAAGGGGGACTGCTAGCCAAAAACATTCAGTACTTC
>NA|TRBV7-9|TRBD1|TRBJ2-7
CASSLAQPGQGASLPF
TGTGCCAGCAGCTTAGCCCAACCGGGACAGGGGGCCTCTCTTCCCTTC
>NA|TRBV29-1|TRBD1|TRBJ2-3
CSVPTGTDTQYF
TGCAGCGTTCCGACAGGGACAGATACGCAGTATTTT
>NA|TRBV4-1|TRBD1|TRBJ1-5
CARIDRGHVNQPQHF
TGCGCCAGGATAGACAGGGGGCACGTCAATCAGCCCCAGCATTTT
>NA|TRBV27|TRBD2|TRBJ2-1
CASSPRGSGGSRIKNEQFF
TGTGCCAGCAGTCCCCGGGGTAGCGGGGGTAGTCGAATTAAAAATGAGCAGTTCTTC
>NA|TRBV5-8|NA|TRBJ2-7
CASSPYEQYF
TGTGCCAGCAGTCCCTACGAGCAGTACTTC
>NA|TRBV3-1/TRBV3-2|NA|TRBJ1-6
CASSQDGVSKRSPLHF
TGTGCCAGCAGCCAAGATGGGGTCAGTAAACGTTCACCCCTCCACTTT
>NA|TRBV5-6|NA|TRBJ1-1
CASSFVDGRVNTEAFF
TGTGCCAGCAGCTTTGTGGATGGCAGGGTGAACACTGAAGCTTTCTTT
>NA|TRBV5-6|TRBD2|TRBJ2-5
CASSPGTRETQYF
TGTGCCAGCAGCCCCGGGACTAGAGAGACCCAGTACTTC
>NA|TRBV6-5|NA|TRBJ1-5
CASSIGAGQPQHF
TGTGCCAGCAGTATCGGGGCGGGTCAGCCCCAGCATTTT
>NA|TRBV5-4|NA|TRBJ2-1
CASSLESGYNEQFF
TGTGCCAGCAGCTTAGAAAGCGGTTACAATGAGCAGTTCTTC
>once|TRBV3-1/TRBV3-2|NA|TRBJ2-3
CASSQDLAAYTQYF
TGTGCCAGCAGCCAAGATCTGGCGGCGTATACGCAGTATTTT
>NA|TRBV12-3/TRBV12-4|NA|TRBJ2-1
CASSLGLAIEQFF
TGTGCCAGCAGTTTAGGGCTAGCGATTGAGCAGTTCTTC
>NA|TRBV6-5|TRBD1|TRBJ1-5
CASSLTGGGNQPQHF
TGTGCCAGCAGTTTAACAGGGGGCGGGAATCAGCCCCAGCATTTT
>NA|TRBV5-1|TRBD1|TRBJ2-2
CASSPNDRAGTGELFF
TGCGCCAGCAGCCCCAATGACAGGGCGGGCACCGGGGAGCTGTTTTTT
>NA|TRBV2|TRBD2|TRBJ2-4
CASRPWTSAAKNIQYF
TGTGCCAGCAGACCTTGGACTAGCGCAGCCAAAAACATTCAGTACTTC
>NA|TRBV7-6|TRBD1|TRBJ1-3
CASSLASGQGHTIYF
TGTGCCAGCAGCTTAGCGTCGGGACAGGGGCACACCATATATTTT
>NA|TRBV29-1|TRBD1|TRBJ1-3
CSGGTAGNTIYF
TGCAGCGGCGGGACAGCTGGAAACACCATATATTTT
>NA|TRBV11-3|NA|TRBJ1-4
CASSFRKLFF
TGTGCCAGCAGCTTCCGAAAACTGTTTTTT
>once|TRBV2|NA|TRBJ1-1
CASSELSTEAFF
TGTGCCAGCAGTGAACTGTCCACTGAAGCTTTCTTT
>NA|TRBV7-9|NA|TRBJ1-1
CASSLAIWTEAFF
TGTGCCAGCAGCTTAGCGATATGGACTGAAGCTTTCTTT
>NA|TRBV5-1|TRBD1|TRBJ2-7
CASTRSGTGNYEQYF
TGCGCCAGCACCCGATCGGGGACAGGGAACTACGAGCAGTACTTC
>NA|TRBV13|NA|TRBJ1-2
CASSLGTHYGYTF
TGTGCCAGCAGTTTAGGAACACACTATGGCTACACCTTC
>NA|TRBV7-9|NA|TRBJ1-1
CASSHRETEAFF
TGTGCCAGCAGCCACAGGGAAACTGAAGCTTTCTTT